The 10 T cell receptor beta chains given below trace back to one sample, sequenced in a study of OX40 agonist ivuxolimab in advanced cancers. Assay: immunoSEQ multiplex PCR; the TCRdb copy retains only in-frame clones and omits some. The sample records about 84,000 clones, approximately 89% being singletons. The sequencing used CD4+ or CD8+ T cells sorted from blood, collected in a trial of the OX40 agonist ivuxolimab. These receptors all come from an adult with an advanced solid tumor such as melanoma, head and neck, liver or kidney cancer.

The genes are TRBV10-1 and TRBJ2-2, with D perhaps TRBD1 (5 bases). The germline V gene has CDR1 WNHNN and CDR2 SYGVQD (reference sequence). The CDR3 length is 17 residues. V shed 0 bases and J shed 8 bases, with 19 bases lying between them. DNA of the CDR3: TGCGCCAGCAGTGAGTCAACCGGTGCAGGGCGAAGGGGGGAGCTGTTTTTT. Protein product: CASSESTGAGRRGELFF.

The J gene is TRBJ1-1, the V gene TRBV5-5; no reliable D call. The length of the CDR3 is 13 residues. Germline CDR1 is SGHKS and CDR2 is YYEKEE (reference sequence). The V gene lost 2 bases and the J gene lost 4 bases, with 9 bases spanning the gap. In DNA, the CDR3 is TGTGCCAGCAGCTTAGGCGGAGTCACTGAAGCTTTCTTT. It specifies CASSLGGVTEAFF.

The CDR3 is CASSQSHGPYGYTF. As DNA, the CDR3 is TGCGCCAGCAGCCAATCGCACGGACCCTATGGCTACACCTTC. This rearrangement joins TRBV4-1 to TRBJ1-2; D uncertain. This CDR3 is 14 amino acids long. Between the trimmed V and J ends, which lost 2 bases and 4 bases, there was a span of 11 bases. Per germline, CDR1 MGHRA and CDR2 YSYEKL.

This chain links TRBV2 with TRBJ1-1, with 8 positions matching TRBD1. This CDR3 contains 16 residues. Germline trimming cut 4 bases from V and 4 bases from J; bases unmatched to any gene: 11. Germline CDR1 SNHLY, CDR2 FYNNEI. CDR3 protein: CASSGIGVDRGTEAFF. The CDR3 DNA sequence: TGTGCCAGCAGTGGGATCGGGGTCGACAGGGGCACTGAAGCTTTCTTT.

This chain joins TRBV6-1 and TRBJ1-5; TRBD1 matches at 8 bases. The J segment lost 0 bases and the V segment lost 4 bases, leaving 17 bases of the junction unmatched. The CDR3 covers 20 residues. Germline CDR1 reads MNHNS; CDR2 reads SASEGT. DNA for the CDR3: TGTGCCAGCAGTGCTATCTGGGGGGTCGGACAGGGAGCTAGCAATCAGCCCCAGCATTTT. Residues: CASSAIWGVGQGASNQPQHF.

The chain combines TRBV6-1 with TRBJ2-5, with D uncertain. This CDR3 region has 15 residues. Between the trimmed V and J ends, which lost 3 bases and 2 bases, there was a span of 13 bases. Germline loops: CDR1 MNHNS, CDR2 SASEGT. CDR3 sequence (DNA): TGTGCCAGCAGTGAGTATGTGGGCCGTCAAGAGACCCAGTACTTC. It translates to CASSEYVGRQETQYF.

This clone occurred once. The chain has TRBV20-1 and TRBJ2-5; D is uncertain. The ends were cut back, 8 bases at V and 4 bases at J, with 11 bases in the middle. This CDR3 comprises 11 residues. Germline values: CDR1 DFQATT, CDR2 SNEGSKA (reference sequence). CDR3 sequence reads: CSSKVGETQYF. The DNA of the CDR3 is TGCAGTTCCAAAGTAGGAGAGACCCAGTACTTC.

In its sample, this clone was seen a few times. The chain has TRBV30 and TRBJ1-6; D uncertain. The CDR3 is made up of 13 amino acids. The germline CDR1 and CDR2 sequences are GTSNPN and SVGIG (reference sequence). V was clipped by 6 bases and J by 14 bases, with 20 bases between them. CDR3 loop: CACQASLRWALHF. The CDR3 nucleotides are TGTGCCTGCCAGGCTTCGCTGAGGTGGGCCCTCCACTTT.

The rearrangement links TRBV5-1 to TRBJ2-7; 7 bases match TRBD2. With 2 bases clipped from V and 5 bases from J, the junction kept 7 bases outside the gene matches. CDR3 length: 14 amino acids. Germline lookup yields CDR1 SGHRS and CDR2 YFSETQ. The CDR3 sequence: CASSFGLDSHEQYF. For the CDR3, the DNA is TGCGCCAGCAGCTTTGGACTAGATTCCCACGAGCAGTACTTC.

This clone has a handful of counts. This chain joins TRBV5-1 and TRBJ2-5; no firm D call. CDR3 length: 13 amino acids. Trimming removed 0 bases at V and 4 bases at J, with 7 bases between. CDR1 is SGHRS and CDR2 is YFSETQ in the germline V gene. DNA for the CDR3: TGCGCCAGCAGCTTGGGGAATGGAGAGACCCAGTACTTC. It specifies CASSLGNGETQYF.